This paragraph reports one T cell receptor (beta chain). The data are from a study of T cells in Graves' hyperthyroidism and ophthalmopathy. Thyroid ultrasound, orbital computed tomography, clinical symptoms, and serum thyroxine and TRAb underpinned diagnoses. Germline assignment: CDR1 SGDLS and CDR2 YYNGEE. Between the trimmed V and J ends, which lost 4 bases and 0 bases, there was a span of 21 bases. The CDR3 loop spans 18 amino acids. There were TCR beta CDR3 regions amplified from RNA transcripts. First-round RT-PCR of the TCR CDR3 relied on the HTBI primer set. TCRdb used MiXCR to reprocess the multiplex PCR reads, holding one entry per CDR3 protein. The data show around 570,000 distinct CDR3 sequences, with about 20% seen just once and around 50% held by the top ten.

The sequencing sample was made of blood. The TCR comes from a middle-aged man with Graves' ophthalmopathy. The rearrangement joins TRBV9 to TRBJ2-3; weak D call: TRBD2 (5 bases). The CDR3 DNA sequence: TGTGCCAGCAGCCCTAGCTGGCGGGTCGGCCCTAGCACAGATACGCAGTATTTT. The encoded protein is CASSPSWRVGPSTDTQYF. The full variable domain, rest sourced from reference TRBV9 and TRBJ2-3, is DSGVTQTPKHLITATGQRVTLRCSPRSGDLSVYWYQQSLDQGLQFLIQYYNGEERAKGNILERFSAQQFPDLHSELNLSSLELGDSALYFCASSPSWRVGPSTDTQYFGPGTRLTVL.